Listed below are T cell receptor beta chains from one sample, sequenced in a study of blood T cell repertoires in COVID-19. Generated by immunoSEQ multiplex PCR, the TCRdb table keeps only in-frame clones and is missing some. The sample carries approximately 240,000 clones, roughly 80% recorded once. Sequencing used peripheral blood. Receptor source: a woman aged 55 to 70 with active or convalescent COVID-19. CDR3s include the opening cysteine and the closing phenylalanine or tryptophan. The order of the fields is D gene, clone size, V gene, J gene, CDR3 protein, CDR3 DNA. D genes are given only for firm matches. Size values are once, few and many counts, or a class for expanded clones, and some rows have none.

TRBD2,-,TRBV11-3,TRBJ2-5,CASSLKQSSGRARETQYF,TGTGCCAGCAGCCTCAAGCAGTCTAGCGGGAGGGCCAGAGAGACCCAGTACTTC
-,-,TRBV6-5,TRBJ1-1,CASSSGLGATEAFF,TGTGCCAGCAGTTCAGGGTTAGGGGCGACTGAAGCTTTCTTT
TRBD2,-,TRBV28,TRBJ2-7,CASSLIAGAPYEQYF,TGTGCCAGCAGTTTAATCGCGGGAGCTCCATACGAGCAGTACTTC
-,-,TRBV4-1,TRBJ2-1,CASSQGSAYNEQFF,TGCGCCAGCAGCCAAGGGTCGGCCTACAATGAGCAGTTCTTC
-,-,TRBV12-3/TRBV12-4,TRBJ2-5,CASSLREQETQYF,TGTGCCAGCAGTTTAAGGGAGCAAGAGACCCAGTACTTC
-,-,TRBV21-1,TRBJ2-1,CASLTGAESSYNEQFF,TGTGCCAGCTTGACGGGAGCGGAGAGCTCCTACAATGAGCAGTTCTTC
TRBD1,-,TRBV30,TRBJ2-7,CAWSYPGQGSGEQYF,TGTGCCTGGAGTTACCCCGGACAGGGTTCGGGCGAGCAGTACTTC
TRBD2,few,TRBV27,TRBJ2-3,CASSLPGSGLVCTQYF,TGTGCCAGCAGTTTACCGGGGTCGGGACTAGTTTGTACGCAGTATTTT
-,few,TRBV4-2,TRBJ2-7,CASSPTGDGRSYEQYF,TGTGCCAGCAGCCCCACGGGTGACGGGAGATCCTACGAGCAGTACTTC
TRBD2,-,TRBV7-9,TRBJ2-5,CASSLDVAGPAGETQYF,TGTGCCAGCAGCTTAGACGTAGCGGGGCCGGCGGGGGAGACCCAGTACTTC
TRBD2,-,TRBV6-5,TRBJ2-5,CASSYSWSGSYETQYF,TGTGCCAGCAGTTACTCGTGGAGCGGGAGTTATGAGACCCAGTACTTC
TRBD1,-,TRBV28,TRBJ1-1,CASAEGTVTEAFF,TGTGCCAGCGCCGAAGGGACAGTCACTGAAGCTTTCTTT
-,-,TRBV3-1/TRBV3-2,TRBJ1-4,CASSPGNEKLFF,TGTGCCAGCAGCCCGGGAAATGAAAAACTGTTTTTT
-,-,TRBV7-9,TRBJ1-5,CASSMAGGGVQPQHF,TGTGCCAGCTCGATGGCGGGAGGGGGGGTTCAGCCCCAGCATTTT
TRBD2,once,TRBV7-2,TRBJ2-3,CASSHLAGGVTDTQYF,TGTGCCAGCAGCCACTTAGCGGGGGGGGTCACAGATACGCAGTATTTT
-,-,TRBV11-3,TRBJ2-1,CASSFTGISHNEQFF,TGTGCCAGCAGCTTTACCGGGATCTCCCACAATGAGCAGTTCTTC
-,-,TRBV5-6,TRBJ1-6,CASTPRGIGSPYSPLHF,TGTGCCAGCACCCCACGAGGGATTGGGAGTCCCTATTCACCCCTCCACTTT
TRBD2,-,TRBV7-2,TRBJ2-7,CASSLAPRGSYEQYF,TGTGCCAGCAGCTTAGCCCCCCGCGGGAGCTACGAGCAGTACTTC
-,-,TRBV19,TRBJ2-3,CASSQPGVTDTQYF,TGTGCCAGTAGTCAGCCCGGGGTCACAGATACGCAGTATTTT
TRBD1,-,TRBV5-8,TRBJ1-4,CASSFPGQGYEKLFF,TGTGCCAGCAGCTTCCCCGGACAGGGCTATGAAAAACTGTTTTTT
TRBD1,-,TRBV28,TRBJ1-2,CASSLMSDRADGYTF,TGTGCCAGCAGTCTGATGTCGGACAGGGCGGATGGCTACACCTTC
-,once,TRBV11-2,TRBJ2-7,CASSLIEVGYEQYF,TGTGCCAGCAGCTTAATAGAAGTCGGGTACGAGCAGTACTTC
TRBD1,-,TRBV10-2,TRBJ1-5,CASKRDSYSNQPQHF,TGCGCCAGCAAACGGGACAGCTATAGCAATCAGCCCCAGCATTTT
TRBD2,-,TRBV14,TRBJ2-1,CASSHRRGTSGTSSYNEQFF,TGTGCCAGCAGCCACCGTAGAGGGACTAGCGGGACGAGCTCCTACAATGAGCAGTTCTTC
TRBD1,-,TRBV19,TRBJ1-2,CASSPRDRVVGYTF,TGTGCCAGTAGTCCCCGGGACAGGGTCGTAGGCTACACCTTC
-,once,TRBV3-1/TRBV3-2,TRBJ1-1,CASSQAGAGLSTEAFF,TGTGCCAGCAGCCAAGCTGGGGCGGGGCTTAGCACTGAAGCTTTCTTT
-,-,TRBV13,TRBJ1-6,CASSRGPPLHF,TGTGCCAGCAGCCGTGGGCCTCCCCTCCACTTT
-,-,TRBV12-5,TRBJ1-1,CASGLNRENTEAFF,TGTGCTAGTGGTTTGAACAGGGAGAACACTGAAGCTTTCTTT
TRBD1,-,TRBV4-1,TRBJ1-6,CASSQEDRVYNSPLHF,TGCGCCAGCAGCCAAGAGGACAGGGTCTATAATTCACCCCTCCACTTT
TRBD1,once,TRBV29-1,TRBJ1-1,CSGQGYTEAFF,TGCAGCGGACAGGGGTACACTGAAGCTTTCTTT
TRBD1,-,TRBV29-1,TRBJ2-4,CSVVQGENIQYF,TGCAGCGTTGTACAGGGGGAAAACATTCAGTACTTC
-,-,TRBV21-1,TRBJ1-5,CASISTGGRVQPQHF,TGTGCCAGCATCTCGACAGGGGGGAGGGTTCAGCCCCAGCATTTT
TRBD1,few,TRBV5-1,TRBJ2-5,CASSLTGGTKETQYF,TGCGCCAGCAGCTTGACAGGGGGGACCAAAGAGACCCAGTACTTC